The 16 T cell receptor beta chains in this list originate from one sample, sequenced in a study of cytomegalovirus exposure and HLA in healthy donors. Use of 60 Vbeta and 13 Jbeta primers characterized the PCR. Assay used: immunoSEQ multiplex PCR; TCRdb lists only in-frame clones, some missing. This table has approximately 200,000 clones, 84% appearing once. Sequenced sample: PBMCs. All receptors derive from a boy aged 5-17 years in good health and CMV-seronegative.

The chain links TRBV9 to TRBJ1-6; a possible D gene is TRBD1 (6 bases). The CDR3 runs to 15 residues. V lost 0 bases and J 7 bases, leaving 11 bases between the germline ends. CDR1 is SGDLS and CDR2 is YYNGEE in the germline V gene. CDR3 loop: CASSVAEGGNSPLHF. CDR3 coding DNA: TGTGCCAGCAGCGTAGCTGAGGGGGGGAATTCACCCCTCCACTTT. Complete variable domain (other parts from reference TRBV9 and TRBJ1-6): DSGVTQTPKHLITATGQRVTLRCSPRSGDLSVYWYQQSLDQGLQFLIQYYNGEERAKGNILERFSAQQFPDLHSELNLSSLELGDSALYFCASSVAEGGNSPLHFGNGTRLTVT.

This clone was detected a few times. V gene TRBV10-3 combines with J gene TRBJ1-1; 8 bases map to TRBD1. The CDR3 covers 11 residues. Losses at the gene ends were 10 bases for V and 11 bases for J; bases not matched to a gene: 9. CDR1 ENHRY and CDR2 SYGVKD come from the germline V gene. CDR3 protein: CATRTGIIAFF. The CDR3 coding sequence is TGTGCCACGCGGACAGGGATTATCGCTTTCTTT.

This clone came up many times. The V call is TRBV13, the J call TRBJ2-6; 9 bases line up with TRBD2. The CDR3 extends over 18 amino acids. Germline trimming cut 0 bases from V and 0 bases from J; bases unmatched to any gene: 3. Germline-derived CDR1 and CDR2 are PRHDT and FYEKMQ (reference sequence). The CDR3 region has the DNA TGTGCCAGCAGCTTAGGGCTAGCGGGACGCTCTGGGGCCAACGTCCTGACTTTC. It encodes CASSLGLAGRSGANVLTF.

V gene TRBV19 combines with J gene TRBJ1-1, with a tentative D call TRBD1 (6 bases). Trimming stripped 4 bases from V and 7 bases from J, with 16 bases between. CDR1 is LNHDA, CDR2 SQIVND, per germline (reference sequence). The CDR3 contains 14 residues. The CDR3 sequence: CASSTNRAVGEAFF. DNA for the CDR3: TGTGCCAGTAGTACTAACAGGGCAGTCGGTGAAGCTTTCTTT.

CDR3 sequence (DNA): TGTGCCAGCAGCCCCCGGACAGGGTTGAACACCGGGGAGCTGTTTTTT. Protein product: CASSPRTGLNTGELFF. This chain links TRBV9 with TRBJ2-2, with TRBD1 identical over 8 bases. Germline assignment: CDR1 SGDLS and CDR2 YYNGEE. The ends lost 4 bases at V and 1 base at J; junction bases unmatched: 6. This CDR3 region has 16 residues.

The chain links TRBV5-4 to TRBJ1-2; 9 positions match TRBD1. The V gene's germline CDR1 is SGHNT and CDR2 YYREEE (reference sequence). Trimming removed 4 bases from V and 8 bases from J; junction bases left unmatched: 15. The CDR3 contains 16 residues. The CDR3 region is CASSPELAQGAWGYTF. CDR3 in DNA: TGTGCCAGCAGCCCTGAACTTGCACAGGGGGCGTGGGGCTACACCTTC.

V gene TRBV9 combines with J gene TRBJ2-7; D is undetermined. V shed 0 bases and J shed 3 bases, with 7 bases lying between them. Per germline, CDR1 SGDLS and CDR2 YYNGEE. The length of the CDR3 is 13 residues. The CDR3, as DNA: TGTGCCAGCAGCGTAGCTAACGGCTACGAGCAGTACTTC. Protein product: CASSVANGYEQYF.

This clone is a singleton in its sample. The chain links TRBV7-3 to TRBJ1-3, with unresolved D. Looked up from germline, CDR1 is SGHTA and CDR2 is FQGTGA. V dropped 6 bases and J dropped 1 base, with 10 bases sitting between them. The CDR3 has 14 amino acids. CDR3 nucleotide sequence: TGTGCCAGCAGTCCGGGGAATTCTGGAAACACCATATATTTT. This codes for CASSPGNSGNTIYF.

The chain links TRBV5-6 to TRBJ2-7; D remains unclear. CDR1 is SGHDT, CDR2 YYEEEE, per germline. CDR3 size: 13 residues. V lost 0 bases and J lost 1, with 5 bases in between. Written as DNA, the CDR3 is TGTGCCAGCAGCTTGGGGGCTTCCTACGAGCAGTACTTC. It codes for CASSLGASYEQYF. Combining the CDR3 with reference TRBV5-6 and TRBJ2-7 gives the whole variable domain DAGVTQSPTHLIKTRGQQVTLRCSPKSGHDTVSWYQQALGQGPQFIFQYYEEEERQRGNFPDRFSGHQFPNYSSELNVNALLLGDSALYLCASSLGASYEQYFGPGTRLTVT.

This clone was seen just once. The chain has TRBV30 and TRBJ2-7; D possibly corresponds to TRBD2 (5 bases). This CDR3 region has 14 residues. V gave up 5 bases and J gave up 0 bases, with 14 bases separating them. Germline V gives CDR1 GTSNPN, CDR2 SVGIG (reference sequence). The CDR3 loop reads CAWRLAGSSYEQYF. The CDR3 DNA sequence: TGTGCCTGGCGCCTGGCGGGCAGCTCCTACGAGCAGTACTTC.

The chain is built from TRBV19 and TRBJ2-2; D may be TRBD1 (6 bases). This CDR3 is built from 15 residues. Trimming stripped 6 bases from V and 1 base from J, with 12 bases between. Germline assignment: CDR1 LNHDA and CDR2 SQIVND (reference sequence). The CDR3 DNA follows: TGTGCCAGTAGACTGGACAGCTTGAACACCGGGGAGCTGTTTTTT. Protein sequence: CASRLDSLNTGELFF.

This chain connects TRBV11-2 to TRBJ2-7; D gene unclear. This CDR3 has 13 amino acids. The V end lost 4 bases, the J end lost 3 bases, and 10 bases lay between the germline ends. CDR1 and CDR2 from the germline V gene are SGHAT and FQNNGV. The CDR3 sequence: CASSWAQFYEQYF. CDR3 DNA: TGTGCCAGCAGCTGGGCACAGTTCTACGAGCAGTACTTC.

This clone was recorded only once. The chain carries TRBV15 and TRBJ2-1; tentative D call: TRBD2 (5 bases). CDR3 length: 16 residues. Germline CDR1 LNHNV, CDR2 YYDKDF (reference sequence). V was trimmed by 8 bases and J by 4 bases, leaving 21 bases between them. The CDR3 nucleotides read TGTGCCACCGCGTCTGCCCCGGACTCCAGATACAATGAGCAGTTCTTC. Translated, it gives CATASAPDSRYNEQFF.

This clone was observed once. This chain joins TRBV9 and TRBJ2-7; 7 positions agree with TRBD1. Germline loops: CDR1 SGDLS, CDR2 YYNGEE. The CDR3 has 14 residues. With V trimmed by 2 bases and J by 4 bases, 6 bases remained unmatched. The CDR3 nucleotides read TGTGCCAGCAGCGTCGGGACAGAACCTTACGAGCAGTACTTC. It yields the protein CASSVGTEPYEQYF. Looking up the rest from reference TRBV9 and TRBJ2-7 gives the full variable domain: DSGVTQTPKHLITATGQRVTLRCSPRSGDLSVYWYQQSLDQGLQFLIQYYNGEERAKGNILERFSAQQFPDLHSELNLSSLELGDSALYFCASSVGTEPYEQYFGPGTRLTVT.

This sequence joins TRBV7-9 and TRBJ1-2; 9 positions agree with TRBD1. Germline V CDR1 and CDR2: SEHNR, FQNEAQ (reference sequence). The CDR3 covers 16 residues. V was pared by 0 bases and J by 1 base, with 3 bases of the junction left unmatched. Here the CDR3 reads CASSLARGQGNYGYTF. In DNA form, the CDR3 reads TGTGCCAGCAGCTTAGCGAGGGGACAGGGTAACTATGGCTACACCTTC.

In its sample, this clone was seen a few times. The chain carries TRBV28 and TRBJ1-2; TRBD1 might be the D (5 bases). This CDR3 region has 13 residues. Trimming took 6 bases from V and 5 from J, leaving 13 bases between them. Germline-derived CDR1 and CDR2 are MDHEN and SYDVKM. This chain's CDR3 is CASSNHGGYGYTF. The CDR3 bases are TGTGCCAGCAGCAACCACGGGGGTTATGGCTACACCTTC.